The clone carrying this T cell receptor beta chain showed up many times. Template switching added a universal primer binding site, and final cDNA carried unique molecular identifiers. In TCRdb, the 5' RACE reads were re-called with MiXCR into one record per CDR3 protein. The sample shows roughly 500,000 distinct CDR3 sequences, around 20% of them seen only once. The CDR3 has 20 residues. Per germline, CDR1 MDHEN and CDR2 SYDVKM. J was trimmed by 0 bases and V by 2 bases; bases with no gene match: 15. The data were obtained in a study of identical twins. The data also belong to a second study, concerning T cells expressing NK-cell markers. That paper adds: NKG2C+ dominant clonotypes from 6 or 7 donors made up about 1.0-8% of CD8+ T cells.

V gene TRBV28 combines with J gene TRBJ1-5; 8 bases agree with TRBD1. This TCR derives from a woman aged 18-35 years in good health. The sequencing input was CD4+ T cells sorted from blood. The CDR3 DNA reads TGTGCCAGCAGTTTAGTGGGACAGGCTTATTTCGAGGGTAGCAATCAGCCCCAGCATTTT. Protein sequence: CASSLVGQAYFEGSNQPQHF.